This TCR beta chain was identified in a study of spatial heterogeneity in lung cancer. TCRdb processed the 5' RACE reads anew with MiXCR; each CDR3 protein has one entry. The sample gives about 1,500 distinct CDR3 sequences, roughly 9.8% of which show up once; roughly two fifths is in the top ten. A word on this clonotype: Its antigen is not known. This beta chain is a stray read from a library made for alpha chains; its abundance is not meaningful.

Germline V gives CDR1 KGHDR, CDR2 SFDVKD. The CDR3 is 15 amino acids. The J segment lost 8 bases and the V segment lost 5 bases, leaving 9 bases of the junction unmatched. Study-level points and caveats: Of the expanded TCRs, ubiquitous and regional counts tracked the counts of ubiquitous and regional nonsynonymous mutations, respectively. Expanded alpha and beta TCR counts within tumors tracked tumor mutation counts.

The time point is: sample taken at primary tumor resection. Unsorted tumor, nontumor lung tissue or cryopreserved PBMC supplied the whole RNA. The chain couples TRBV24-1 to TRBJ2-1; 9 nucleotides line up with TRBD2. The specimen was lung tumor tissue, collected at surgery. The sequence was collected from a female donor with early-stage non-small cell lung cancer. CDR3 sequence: CATSGGSGRSDEQFF. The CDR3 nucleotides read TGTGCCACCAGTGGGGGTAGCGGGAGAAGTGATGAGCAGTTCTTC.